The 31 T cell receptor beta chains given below trace back to one sample, sequenced in a study of T cells in Graves' hyperthyroidism and ophthalmopathy. Amplification yielded TCR beta CDR3 regions, with RNA transcripts as the source. An initial round of RT-PCR targeting the TCR CDR3 relied on the HTBI primer set. Each CDR3 protein gets one entry after TCRdb re-called the multiplex PCR reads with MiXCR. The sample has 650,000 to 750,000 distinct CDR3 sequences, roughly 15% seen once; the top ten hold 10%. Sequenced sample: blood. The receptors shown here come from a woman aged 18 to 35 with Graves' hyperthyroidism.

This clonotype occurred a few times. V and J are TRBV7-8 and TRBJ2-5; D gene uncertain. Per the germline V gene, CDR1 is SGHVS and CDR2 is FQNEAQ. V was shortened by 1 base and J by 4 bases, with 19 bases between the two germline ends. The CDR3 covers 17 residues. The CDR3 nucleotides are TGTGCCAGCAGCTTAGAAATCGTCCGGCCTTCAAGAGAGACCCAGTACTTC. Its translation: CASSLEIVRPSRETQYF.

This clonotype was seen many times. This rearrangement joins TRBV30 to TRBJ1-2, with TRBD1 as a possible D gene (6 bases). The CDR3 totals 15 residues. Germline CDR1 and CDR2: GTSNPN and SVGIG (reference sequence). V lost 3 bases and J 4 bases, leaving 18 bases between the germline ends. The CDR3 loop reads CAWSSGSTGSYGYTF. CDR3 sequence (DNA): TGTGCCTGGAGCAGTGGTTCAACAGGGAGCTATGGCTACACCTTC.

This clonotype was detected many times. The chain combines TRBV6-2 or TRBV6-3 with TRBJ1-1; D is ambiguous. This CDR3 is 14 amino acids long. The V end lost 2 bases, the J end lost 4 bases, and 11 bases lay between the germline ends. Germline lookup yields CDR1 MNHEY and CDR2 SVGEGT. For the CDR3, the DNA is TGTGCCAGCAGTTACGCCCCAGAGAGCACTGAAGCTTTCTTT. Protein: CASSYAPESTEAFF.

The V gene is TRBV19, the J gene TRBJ2-6; 11 bases match TRBD1. Germline V gene data show CDR1 as LNHDA and CDR2 as SQIVND (reference sequence). V was clipped by 3 bases and J by 0 bases; unmatched bases: 1. There are 17 residues in the CDR3. The CDR3 reads CASSMGTGGSGANVLTF. As DNA, the CDR3 is TGTGCCAGTAGTATGGGGACAGGGGGCTCTGGGGCCAACGTCCTGACTTTC.

Points on this clonotype: Mismatch with germline at one junction end may stem from a read error. J is TRBJ2-3 and V is TRBV6-1; D is undetermined. The germline V gene encodes CDR1 MNHNS and CDR2 SASEGT. CDR3 length: 16 amino acids. The CDR3 protein is CASMGRNTLSTDTHYF. In DNA, the CDR3 is TGTGCCAGCATGGGTCGGAACACACTTAGCACAGATACGCACTATTTT.

This clonotype has at least ten counts. The J gene is TRBJ2-2, the V gene TRBV2, with 11 bases that match TRBD2. This CDR3 spans 17 amino acids. The V segment lost 2 bases and the J segment 8 bases; nucleotides outside the gene matches: 10. CDR1 SNHLY and CDR2 FYNNEI come from the germline V gene. CDR3 DNA: TGTGCCAGCAGTGAAAGTGAGGGACTAGCGGCCCTGGGGGAGCTGTTTTTT. It yields the protein CASSESEGLAALGELFF.

The gene calls are TRBV25-1 and TRBJ2-1, with 9 bases matching TRBD1. Trimming cost V 2 bases and J 4 bases; bases outside gene matches: 12. There are 18 residues in the CDR3. Germline values: CDR1 MGHDK, CDR2 SYGVNS. The CDR3 protein is CASSEGRADRGIYNEQFF. The CDR3 nucleotides are TGTGCCAGCAGTGAAGGTAGAGCGGACAGGGGTATATACAATGAGCAGTTCTTC.

At least ten counts were recorded for this clonotype. This chain links TRBV2 with TRBJ2-1; 12 positions match TRBD2. CDR1 and CDR2 (germline): SNHLY, FYNNEI. V was pared by 6 bases and J by 4 bases, with 4 bases of the junction left unmatched. This CDR3 spans 15 amino acids. CDR3 sequence: CASSGGLAGYNEQFF. The CDR3 DNA reads TGTGCCAGCAGCGGAGGACTAGCGGGGTACAATGAGCAGTTCTTC.

This clonotype has just a few counts. The chain links TRBV6-1 to TRBJ1-2; the D gene is possibly TRBD1 (6 bases). Germline CDR1 reads MNHNS; CDR2 reads SASEGT. This CDR3 region has 12 residues. V was shortened by 4 bases and J by 7 bases, with 10 bases between the two germline ends. The CDR3: CASSAGAPGYTF. DNA for the CDR3: TGTGCCAGCAGTGCGGGGGCGCCTGGCTACACCTTC.

This clonotype was detected a few times. The CDR3 DNA sequence: TGCAGTGCTAGTGGCAGCTCTGAGCAGTTCTTC. It specifies CSASGSSEQFF. The chain joins TRBV20-1 to TRBJ2-1; no clear D gene. Germline V gene lookup returns CDR1 DFQATT and CDR2 SNEGSKA (reference sequence). This CDR3 contains 11 residues. Trimming removed 3 bases at V and 9 bases at J, with 9 bases between.

The chain employs TRBV2 and TRBJ2-7; the D gene is possibly TRBD2 (5 bases). CDR1 is SNHLY and CDR2 is FYNNEI in the germline V gene. The CDR3 loop spans 16 amino acids. Trimming pared 2 bases from V and 8 bases from J, leaving 22 bases between. This CDR3 is CASSELSGKISTKQYF. Here the CDR3 DNA reads TGTGCCAGCAGTGAACTTTCCGGGAAGATTTCTACGAAGCAGTACTTC.

DNA for the CDR3: TGCGCCAGCAGCTTGGATGCTAGCTCCGCGTCTAAGTACTTC. It yields the protein CASSLDASSASKYF. The V call is TRBV5-1, the J call TRBJ2-7; D possibly corresponds to TRBD2 (5 bases). The CDR3 sequence is 14 residues long. The germline V gene encodes CDR1 SGHRS and CDR2 YFSETQ. Deletions cut 0 bases from V and 11 bases from J, with 18 bases between.

This clonotype came up many times. V usage is TRBV6-1 and J usage is TRBJ2-3; D is unresolved. The CDR3 covers 16 residues. Per germline, CDR1 MNHNS and CDR2 SASEGT. Trimming cost V 5 bases and J 1 base, with 16 bases left between them. The CDR3 protein is CASSPHLRWRTDTQYF. CDR3 coding DNA: TGTGCCAGCAGTCCCCACCTCCGATGGCGCACAGATACGCAGTATTTT.

This clonotype showed up many times. The V and J genes are TRBV4-1 and TRBJ2-7; 8 positions agree with TRBD1. V shed 3 bases and J 2 bases; nucleotides not matched to a gene: 9. The germline CDR1 and CDR2 sequences are MGHRA and YSYEKL. CDR3 length: 16 residues. CDR3 sequence (DNA): TGCGCCAGCAGCCATGCCCGGGACAGGAAGACCTACGAGCAGTACTTC. Its translation: CASSHARDRKTYEQYF.

This clonotype occurred many times. The genes are TRBV20-1 and TRBJ2-7; perhaps TRBD1 as D (6 bases). This CDR3 spans 13 amino acids. Germline V gene lookup returns CDR1 DFQATT and CDR2 SNEGSKA (reference sequence). Trimming took off 7 bases at V and 2 bases at J, with 15 bases between the two ends. CDR3 DNA sequence: TGCAGTGGACGGGACACCTGGACCTACGAGCAGTACTTC. Translating gives CSGRDTWTYEQYF.

This clonotype has a count of ten or more. This rearrangement joins TRBV13 to TRBJ1-1; possibly TRBD1 for D (5 bases). Germline-derived CDR1 and CDR2 are PRHDT and FYEKMQ (reference sequence). CDR3 length: 14 amino acids. Trimming cost V 4 bases and J 1 base, with 10 bases left between them. The CDR3 DNA follows: TGTGCCAGCAGCTCCAGGGATACGAACACTGAAGCTTTCTTT. It codes for CASSSRDTNTEAFF.

This clonotype has a count of ten or more. V and J are TRBV7-8 and TRBJ2-7; 10 nucleotides match TRBD1. The CDR3 extends over 19 amino acids. The germline V gene encodes CDR1 SGHVS and CDR2 FQNEAQ. Trimming at V came to 5 bases and at J to 3 bases, leaving 19 bases not matched to a gene. This chain's CDR3 is CASSHGTGDRRAPLYEQYF. The CDR3, as DNA: TGTGCCAGCAGCCATGGGACAGGGGATCGGAGGGCTCCCCTCTACGAGCAGTACTTC.

The J gene is TRBJ2-1, the V gene TRBV7-9; D is ambiguous. The germline V gene has CDR1 SEHNR and CDR2 FQNEAQ (reference sequence). The germline V and J ends were trimmed by 7 bases and 2 bases, with 18 bases remaining between them. The CDR3 loop spans 16 amino acids. The CDR3 loop reads CASTKSPGLPYNEQFF. Here the CDR3 DNA reads TGTGCCAGCACCAAGAGCCCCGGTCTCCCCTACAATGAGCAGTTCTTC.

V usage is TRBV20-1 and J usage is TRBJ2-2, with 15 bases matching TRBD2. The CDR3 is 17 residues long. The ends lost 5 bases at V and 5 bases at J; junction bases unmatched: 9. Germline assignment: CDR1 DFQATT and CDR2 SNEGSKA (reference sequence). This CDR3 is CSACSGTSGRRTGELFF. CDR3 coding DNA: TGCAGTGCTTGTTCCGGGACTAGCGGGAGGCGAACCGGGGAGCTGTTTTTT.

This clonotype has just a few counts. The chain combines TRBV11-3 with TRBJ1-2; 7 nucleotides line up with TRBD1. The CDR3 runs to 14 residues. The trim removed 5 bases at V and 3 bases at J, leaving 6 bases unmatched. Germline V lookup: CDR1 SGHNT, CDR2 YENEEA. The CDR3 bases are TGTGCCAGCAGCCCTACTACAGGGGACTATGGCTACACCTTC. Protein: CASSPTTGDYGYTF.

This clonotype was observed a handful of times. The chain employs TRBV28 and TRBJ2-2; D gene uncertain. The CDR3 has 15 residues. Germline loops: CDR1 MDHEN, CDR2 SYDVKM. Trimming removed 3 bases from V and 2 bases from J, with 10 bases in between. The CDR3 sequence is CASSFTPRNTGELFF. CDR3 nucleotide sequence: TGTGCCAGCAGTTTCACCCCGCGAAACACCGGGGAGCTGTTTTTT. The variable domain in full, with the rest retrieved from reference TRBV28 and TRBJ2-2, is DVKVTQSSRYLVKRTGEKVFLECVQDMDHENMFWYRQDPGLGLRLIYFSYDVKMKEKGDIPEGYSVSREKKERFSLILESASTNQTSMYLCASSFTPRNTGELFFGEGSRLTVL.

The genes are TRBV5-1 and TRBJ2-3; maybe TRBD1 (5 bases). V gave up 3 bases and J gave up 5 bases, with 7 bases separating them. Per the germline V gene, CDR1 is SGHRS and CDR2 is YFSETQ. The CDR3 runs 12 residues. The CDR3: CASSSQGDTQYF. The CDR3 DNA reads TGCGCCAGCAGCTCTCAGGGAGATACGCAGTATTTT.

This clonotype has only a few counts. The rearrangement joins TRBV25-1 to TRBJ1-2; D ambiguous. V was clipped by 2 bases and J by 8 bases, with 12 bases between them. The germline CDR1 and CDR2 sequences are MGHDK and SYGVNS. The CDR3 extends over 13 amino acids. The CDR3 protein is CASSEMGGLGYTF. The CDR3 DNA reads TGTGCCAGCAGTGAAATGGGAGGGCTCGGCTACACCTTC.

V gene TRBV12-3 or TRBV12-4 combines with J gene TRBJ2-3, with D perhaps TRBD1 (6 bases). V was shortened by 3 bases and J by 2 bases, with 12 bases between the two germline ends. The CDR3 is 15 amino acids. This chain's CDR3 is CASSLVGANTDTQYF. The CDR3 bases are TGTGCCAGCAGTTTGGTGGGGGCTAACACAGATACGCAGTATTTT.

The table lists this clonotype with many counts. The V gene is TRBV3-1, the J gene TRBJ1-2; D remains ambiguous. CDR3 length: 12 residues. Germline-derived CDR1 and CDR2 are LGHDT and YNNKEL (reference sequence). The germline V and J ends were trimmed by 0 bases and 8 bases, with 7 bases remaining between them. The CDR3 DNA reads TGTGCCAGCAGCCAAGATACCGGGGGCTACACCTTC. Residues: CASSQDTGGYTF.

This clonotype appeared many times. V and J are TRBV27 and TRBJ2-1, with 9 bases matching TRBD2. Per germline, CDR1 MNHEY and CDR2 SMNVEV (reference sequence). V lost 4 bases and J lost 0; bases outside the gene matches: 13. The CDR3 covers 19 residues. CDR3 in amino acids: CASSSQGSGSGGSYNEQFF. The CDR3 nucleotides are TGTGCCAGCAGTTCCCAGGGTAGCGGGAGCGGCGGCTCCTACAATGAGCAGTTCTTC.

This clonotype showed up many times. The J gene is TRBJ2-1, the V gene TRBV14; D ambiguous. The CDR3 totals 13 residues. V lost 0 bases and J 8 bases, leaving 8 bases between the germline ends. The V gene's germline CDR1 is SGHDN and CDR2 FVKESK. CDR3 in amino acids: CASSQEWVHEQFF. The CDR3 DNA follows: TGTGCCAGCAGCCAAGAATGGGTCCATGAGCAGTTCTTC.

This clonotype was seen more than once but under ten times. The CDR3 DNA is TGCGCCAGCAGCCAAGTAAGGGAAACAGATACGCAGTATTTT. Its translation is CASSQVRETDTQYF. V and J are TRBV4-1 and TRBJ2-3; D is unclear. The CDR3 runs 14 residues. CDR1 and CDR2 (germline): MGHRA, YSYEKL. V lost 1 base and J 3 bases, leaving 8 bases between the germline ends.

This clonotype was observed a handful of times. The rearrangement uses TRBV29-1 and TRBJ2-7; no clear D gene. Germline values: CDR1 SQVTM, CDR2 ANQGSEA. The CDR3 loop spans 13 amino acids. Between the trimmed V and J ends, which lost 5 bases and 0 bases, there was a span of 11 bases. Written as DNA, the CDR3 is TGCAGCGTTCCGGGCGTTAGCTCCTACGAGCAGTACTTC. Translated, it gives CSVPGVSSYEQYF.

The chain links TRBV4-1 to TRBJ2-7, with TRBD1 matching over 7 bases. The CDR3 is made up of 14 amino acids. V shed 2 bases and J 0 bases; nucleotides not matched to a gene: 1. Germline-derived CDR1 and CDR2 are MGHRA and YSYEKL. The chain's CDR3 is CASSQNRGSYEQYF. The CDR3 region has the DNA TGCGCCAGCAGCCAAAACAGGGGCTCCTACGAGCAGTACTTC.

This clonotype appeared many times. The chain employs TRBV11-2 and TRBJ2-7; D perhaps matches TRBD2 (6 bases). The CDR3 is 15 amino acids. Germline lookup yields CDR1 SGHAT and CDR2 FQNNGV. V was pared by 1 base and J by 5 bases, with 15 bases between. The CDR3 DNA reads TGTGCCAGCAGCTTAGGTCCGGGAGCTTTAGACGAGCAGTACTTC. Its translation is CASSLGPGALDEQYF.